This T cell receptor beta chain was sequenced in a study of neurological immune-mediated disorders. Overall study context: There were around 35 multiple sclerosis patients; approximately 30 were relapsing-remitting and 3 were secondary progressive. General study results and limits: The greatest degree of TCR clonal expansion was observed in HTLV-1-associated myelopathy, with the lowest in multiple sclerosis, below that of healthy controls.

V lost 4 bases and J lost 1, with 10 bases in between. From germline, CDR1 is SEHNR and CDR2 FQNEAQ (reference sequence). This CDR3 has 14 amino acids. This clonotype was detected a few times. Its antigen is still unknown. This clone may be a read error of a much larger clone one base away. 5'RACE generated cDNA with 10-nucleotide random UMIs. TCRdb processed the 5' RACE reads anew with MiXCR; each CDR3 protein has one entry. The table shows approximately 74,000 distinct CDR3 sequences, with less than 5.5% occurring only once. The unsorted libraries originated from 2 million PBMCs that had been stored at -80 C.

This receptor was taken from a man between 18 and 35 years old with multiple sclerosis. This sequence joins TRBV7-9 and TRBJ1-1; no clear D. Sequenced sample: PBMCs. CDR3 region: CASSSPSTNTEAFF. The CDR3 nucleotides are TGTGCCAGCAGCTCCCCGAGCACGAACACTGAAGCTTTCTTT.